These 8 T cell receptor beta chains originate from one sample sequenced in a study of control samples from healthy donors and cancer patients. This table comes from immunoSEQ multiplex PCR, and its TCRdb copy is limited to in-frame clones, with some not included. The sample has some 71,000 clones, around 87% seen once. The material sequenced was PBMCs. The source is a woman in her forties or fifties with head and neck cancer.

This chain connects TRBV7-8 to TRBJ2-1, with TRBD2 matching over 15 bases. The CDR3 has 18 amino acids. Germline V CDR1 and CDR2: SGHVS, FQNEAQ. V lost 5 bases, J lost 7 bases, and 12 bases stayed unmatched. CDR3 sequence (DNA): TGTGCCAGCAGCCATGGACTAGCGGGGGGGCAATTTATTAATGAGCAGTTCTTC. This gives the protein CASSHGLAGGQFINEQFF.

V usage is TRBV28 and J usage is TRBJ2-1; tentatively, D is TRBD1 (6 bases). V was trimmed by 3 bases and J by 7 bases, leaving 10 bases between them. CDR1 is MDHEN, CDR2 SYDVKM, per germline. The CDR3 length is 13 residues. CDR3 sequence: CASSLGARNEQFF. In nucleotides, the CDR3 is TGTGCCAGCAGTTTGGGGGCTAGGAATGAGCAGTTCTTC.

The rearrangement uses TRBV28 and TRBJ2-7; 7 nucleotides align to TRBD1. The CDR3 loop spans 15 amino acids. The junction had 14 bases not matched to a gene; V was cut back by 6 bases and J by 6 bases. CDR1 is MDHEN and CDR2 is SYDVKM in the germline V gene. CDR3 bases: TGTGCCAGCAGCAGCGGACAGGCGGGTTCCGGCGAGCAGTACTTC. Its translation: CASSSGQAGSGEQYF.

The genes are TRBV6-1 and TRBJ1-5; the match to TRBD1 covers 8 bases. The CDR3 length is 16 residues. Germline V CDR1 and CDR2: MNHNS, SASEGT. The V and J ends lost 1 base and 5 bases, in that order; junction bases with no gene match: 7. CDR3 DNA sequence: TGTGCCAGCAGTGAAGTTACAGGGGGTACCTATCAGCCCCAGCATTTT. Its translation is CASSEVTGGTYQPQHF.

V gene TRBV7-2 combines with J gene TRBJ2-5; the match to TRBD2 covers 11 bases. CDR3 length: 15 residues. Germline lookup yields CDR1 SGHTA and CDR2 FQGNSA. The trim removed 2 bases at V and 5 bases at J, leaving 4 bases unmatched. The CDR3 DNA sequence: TGTGCCAGCAGCTTATTAGCTAGCGGGGGGGAGACCCAGTACTTC. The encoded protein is CASSLLASGGETQYF.

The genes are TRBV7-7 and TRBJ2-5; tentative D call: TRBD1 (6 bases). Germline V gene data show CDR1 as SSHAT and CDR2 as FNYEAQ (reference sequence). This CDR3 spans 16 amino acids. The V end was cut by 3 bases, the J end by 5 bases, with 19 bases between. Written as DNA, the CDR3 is TGTGCCAGCAGCTTCGGAAGGGGGAATGTGGGGGAGACCCAGTACTTC. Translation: CASSFGRGNVGETQYF.

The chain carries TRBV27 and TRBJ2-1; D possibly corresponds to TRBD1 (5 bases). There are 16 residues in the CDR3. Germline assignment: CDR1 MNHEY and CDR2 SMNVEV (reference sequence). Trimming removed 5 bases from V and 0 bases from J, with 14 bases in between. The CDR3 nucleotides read TGTGCCAGCAGTCCACCCCAGGGTTCCTCCTACAATGAGCAGTTCTTC. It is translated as CASSPPQGSSYNEQFF.

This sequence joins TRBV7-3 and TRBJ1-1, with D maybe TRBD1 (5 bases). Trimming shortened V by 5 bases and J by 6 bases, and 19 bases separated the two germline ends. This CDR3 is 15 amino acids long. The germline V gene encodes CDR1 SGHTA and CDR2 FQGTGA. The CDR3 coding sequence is TGTGCCAGCAGCCCCCTGGGGAGGGGTTTATCTGAAGCTTTCTTT. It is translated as CASSPLGRGLSEAFF.